The 28 T cell receptor beta chains given below trace back to one sample, sequenced in a study of T cells in Graves' hyperthyroidism and ophthalmopathy. The investigators amplified TCR beta CDR3 regions from RNA transcripts. First-round RT-PCR of the TCR CDR3 relied on the HTBI primer set. TCRdb fed the multiplex PCR reads into MiXCR, producing one record per CDR3 protein. The data hold 500,000 to 650,000 distinct CDR3 sequences, with around 13% observed a single time. Material for sequencing was blood. These receptor sequences come from a woman between 50 and 59 years old with Graves' ophthalmopathy.

This chain links TRBV6-2 or TRBV6-3 with TRBJ2-7; 9 bases agree with TRBD1. The CDR3 is 16 amino acids. The V gene end was trimmed by 7 bases and the J gene end by 5 bases; junction bases not matched to a gene: 15. Germline V gene sequence: CDR1 MNHEY, CDR2 SVGEGT. This chain's CDR3 is CASTFLGRDRDDEQYF. In nucleotides, the CDR3 is TGTGCCAGCACCTTTTTAGGCCGGGACAGGGACGACGAGCAGTACTTC.

This clonotype occurred many times. The V and J genes are TRBV10-3 and TRBJ2-5; no definite D call. The germline gives CDR1 ENHRY, CDR2 SYGVKD. V was cut by 4 bases and J by 2 bases, with 2 bases left in between. The CDR3 is made up of 11 amino acids. CDR3 in amino acids: CAISAQETQYF. CDR3 DNA sequence: TGTGCCATCAGTGCACAAGAGACCCAGTACTTC.

V is TRBV19 and J is TRBJ1-1, with 7 positions matching TRBD1. The CDR3 is made up of 14 amino acids. The germline V gene encodes CDR1 LNHDA and CDR2 SQIVND (reference sequence). The J segment lost 4 bases and the V segment lost 4 bases, leaving 6 bases of the junction unmatched. CDR3 sequence: CASSNSGGRTEAFF. In DNA form, the CDR3 reads TGTGCCAGTAGTAATTCAGGGGGACGCACTGAAGCTTTCTTT.

The gene calls are TRBV20-1 and TRBJ2-7; TRBD1 is a possible D gene (6 bases). V was trimmed by 6 bases and J by 1 base, leaving 16 bases between them. This CDR3 contains 14 residues. The germline V gene has CDR1 DFQATT and CDR2 SNEGSKA (reference sequence). Here the CDR3 reads CSAPPDRPSYEQYF. Written as DNA, the CDR3 is TGCAGTGCACCTCCGGACAGACCTTCCTACGAGCAGTACTTC.

This clonotype was observed a few times. The chain has TRBV20-1 and TRBJ2-1; TRBD2 aligns across 10 bases. The length of the CDR3 is 17 residues. Germline CDR1 DFQATT, CDR2 SNEGSKA (reference sequence). Unmatched junction bases numbered 8, after V lost 1 base and J lost 2 bases. Here the CDR3 reads CSARVLASGRPYNEQFF. The CDR3 DNA is TGCAGTGCTAGAGTTTTGGCTAGCGGGAGACCCTACAATGAGCAGTTCTTC.

This clonotype was seen repeatedly, ten times or more. The chain couples TRBV12-3 or TRBV12-4 to TRBJ2-7, with a tentative D call TRBD2 (5 bases). The V gene lost 7 bases and the J gene lost 4 bases, with 17 bases spanning the gap. CDR3 size: 14 residues. The CDR3 DNA reads as TGTGCCAGCAACGGGGAAGACTCTCTATACGAGCAGTACTTC. This codes for CASNGEDSLYEQYF.

In this sample, this clonotype turned up a few times. The chain combines TRBV5-8 with TRBJ2-3; D remains unclear. The V end lost 1 base, the J end lost 2 bases, and 11 bases lay between the germline ends. Germline CDR1 and CDR2: SGHTS and YDEGEE. The length of the CDR3 is 15 residues. CDR3 DNA: TGTGCCAGCAGCTTGTACCGGCGGAACACAGATACGCAGTATTTT. Translating it yields CASSLYRRNTDTQYF.

This clonotype was seen only once. Since a much larger clone is just one base distant, this may be a read error. Because the CDR3 is missing its conserved closing phenylalanine or tryptophan, this is likely a read error. This chain connects TRBV15 to TRBJ2-7; 7 positions match TRBD2. V lost 1 base and J lost 4; bases outside the gene matches: 13. In germline, CDR1 is LNHNV, CDR2 YYDKDF (reference sequence). This CDR3 is built from 17 residues. The DNA of the CDR3 is TGTGCCACCAGCAGAGCCCCCCATGGGCGGGAGCTGTACGAGCAGTACTCC. Its protein product is CATSRAPHGRELYEQYS.

V and J are TRBV4-2 and TRBJ2-3; 12 positions agree with TRBD2. V lost 3 bases and J lost 2; bases outside the gene matches: 18. Germline V gene data show CDR1 as LGHNA and CDR2 as YNFKEQ. This CDR3 is 21 amino acids long. CDR3 protein: CASSHRLAGVQLATHTDTQYF. Written as DNA, the CDR3 is TGTGCCAGCAGCCACAGACTAGCGGGAGTTCAACTGGCCACACACACAGATACGCAGTATTTT.

In its sample, this clonotype was seen many times. The chain links TRBV6-2 or TRBV6-3 to TRBJ1-2; D call uncertain. The CDR3 spans 12 residues. From germline, CDR1 is MNHEY and CDR2 SVGEGT. V was trimmed by 8 bases and J by 3 bases, leaving 10 bases between them. The DNA of the CDR3 is TGTGCCAGCTGTGAAAGGGACTATGGCTACACCTTC. Translation: CASCERDYGYTF.

The V call is TRBV12-3 or TRBV12-4, the J call TRBJ1-2; D gene unclear. V was shortened by 3 bases and J by 3 bases, with 14 bases between the two germline ends. The CDR3 length is 15 residues. The CDR3 DNA sequence: TGTGCCAGCAGTTTGCGGTCGGGCACGGACTATGGCTACACCTTC. It translates to CASSLRSGTDYGYTF.

This clonotype turned up a few times. This chain connects TRBV7-6 to TRBJ1-6; D unresolved. The germline V gene has CDR1 SGHVS and CDR2 FNYEAQ. Between the trimmed V and J ends, which lost 1 base and 6 bases, there was a span of 10 bases. This CDR3 is built from 15 residues. Here the CDR3 DNA reads TGTGCCAGCAGCTTAGTGGTGCTGGTTAATTCACCCCTCCACTTT. Protein sequence: CASSLVVLVNSPLHF.

The V and J genes are TRBV7-2 and TRBJ2-2; maybe TRBD2 (6 bases). The CDR3 extends over 19 amino acids. Per germline, CDR1 SGHTA and CDR2 FQGNSA. V lost 6 bases and J 5 bases, leaving 28 bases between the germline ends. CDR3 in DNA: TGTGCCAGCAGTTCACGAAACCCTAGCGAGAAAGTAGGGACCGGGGAGCTGTTTTTT. Amino acids: CASSSRNPSEKVGTGELFF.

This clonotype was seen more than once but under ten times. A junction end diverges from the germline sequence, so it may reflect a read error. V gene TRBV10-3 combines with J gene TRBJ2-7, with D tentatively TRBD1 or TRBD2 (6 bases each). This CDR3 is 13 amino acids long. The germline V gene has CDR1 ENHRY and CDR2 SYGVKD. The CDR3 region has the DNA TGTGCCAGCAGTTACGTGGGGGGCGACGAGCAGTACTTC. This codes for CASSYVGGDEQYF.

This rearrangement joins TRBV15 to TRBJ2-5; D not certain. Germline assignment: CDR1 LNHNV and CDR2 YYDKDF (reference sequence). V shed 4 bases and J shed 1 base, with 10 bases lying between them. The CDR3 has 14 residues. In DNA, the CDR3 is TGTGCCACCAGCAAACGGGCAATCCAAGAGACCCAGTACTTC. Its translation: CATSKRAIQETQYF.

This clonotype was picked up a small number of times. J is TRBJ2-1 and V is TRBV12-3 or TRBV12-4; a possible D gene is TRBD2 (5 bases). The CDR3 contains 14 residues. Trimming cost V 6 bases and J 0 bases, with 9 bases left between them. The CDR3 nucleotides are TGTGCCAGCAGAAGGACTCCCTCCTACAATGAGCAGTTCTTC. It encodes CASRRTPSYNEQFF.

This clonotype was counted ten times or more. The chain uses TRBV6-1 and TRBJ2-7; 9 positions agree with TRBD1. With 7 bases clipped from V and 2 bases from J, the junction kept 6 bases outside the gene matches. CDR1 and CDR2 from the germline V gene are MNHNS and SASEGT. CDR3 length equals 14 residues. The CDR3 loop is CASNPGQGPYEQYF. CDR3 bases: TGTGCCAGCAATCCGGGACAGGGTCCCTACGAGCAGTACTTC.

The J gene is TRBJ1-2, the V gene TRBV11-2; 7 bases align to TRBD1. Germline lookup yields CDR1 SGHAT and CDR2 FQNNGV. This CDR3 has 16 amino acids. Trimming cost V 4 bases and J 6 bases; bases outside gene matches: 14. DNA of the CDR3: TGTGCCAGCAGCTCGACCGGGACAGTCAAAGGGGATGGCTACACCTTC. This sequence encodes CASSSTGTVKGDGYTF.

This clonotype was seen ten or more times. The genes are TRBV7-2 and TRBJ2-2, with D uncertain. The germline V gene encodes CDR1 SGHTA and CDR2 FQGNSA. Trimming left V 5 bases short and J 1 base short, with 5 bases between. This CDR3 spans 13 amino acids. This CDR3 is CASSRQNTGELFF. In nucleotides, the CDR3 is TGTGCCAGCAGCCGACAGAACACCGGGGAGCTGTTTTTT.

This clonotype was detected ten times or more. The V and J genes are TRBV20-1 and TRBJ2-1; D is uncertain. The ends were cut back, 4 bases at V and 4 bases at J, with 5 bases in the middle. Germline V gives CDR1 DFQATT, CDR2 SNEGSKA (reference sequence). CDR3 length equals 11 residues. The CDR3 nucleotides read TGCAGTGCTAATAGTTACAATGAGCAGTTCTTC. As protein: CSANSYNEQFF.

This clonotype has a count of ten or more. The chain carries TRBV9 and TRBJ2-3; D is perhaps TRBD2 (6 bases). V dropped 5 bases and J dropped 2 bases, with 9 bases sitting between them. The germline gives CDR1 SGDLS, CDR2 YYNGEE. This CDR3 contains 13 residues. The DNA of the CDR3 is TGTGCCAGCAGGCGGGACTCCACAGATACGCAGTATTTT. Its translation is CASRRDSTDTQYF.

Many counts were recorded for this clonotype. The rearrangement links TRBV20-1 to TRBJ2-1; D ambiguous. The V gene's germline CDR1 is DFQATT and CDR2 SNEGSKA (reference sequence). V was cut by 1 base and J by 0 bases, with 16 bases left in between. The length of the CDR3 is 17 residues. The CDR3 is CSARAGPKESSYNEQFF. CDR3 DNA: TGCAGTGCTAGAGCCGGACCCAAAGAGAGCTCCTACAATGAGCAGTTCTTC.

This clonotype was observed at least ten times. CDR3 protein: CAISEREVRPYEQYF. CDR3 sequence (DNA): TGTGCCATCAGTGAGCGGGAAGTACGACCATACGAGCAGTACTTC. The V gene is TRBV10-3, the J gene TRBJ2-7; weak D call: TRBD2 (5 bases). V shed 2 bases and J shed 4 bases, with 15 bases lying between them. CDR3 length equals 15 residues. Germline CDR1 ENHRY, CDR2 SYGVKD.

Many counts were recorded for this clonotype. The chain employs TRBV28 and TRBJ2-6; D remains ambiguous. V lost 5 bases, J lost 1 base, and 12 bases lay in between. CDR3 size: 16 residues. Germline V lookup: CDR1 MDHEN, CDR2 SYDVKM. In nucleotides, the CDR3 is TGTGCCAGCAGTCCTTGGACGGAGTCTGGGGCCAACGTCCTGACTTTC. The encoded protein is CASSPWTESGANVLTF.

This clonotype has ten or more counts. This rearrangement joins TRBV28 to TRBJ1-5; 11 bases are a match to TRBD1. Germline CDR1 and CDR2: MDHEN and SYDVKM. The CDR3 has 16 amino acids. Trimming cost V 6 bases and J 6 bases; bases outside gene matches: 10. CDR3 coding DNA: TGTGCCAGCAGCGAAAACCTGGACAGGGGGCCTCAGCCCCAGCATTTT. The encoded protein is CASSENLDRGPQPQHF.

This clonotype occurred many times. J is TRBJ1-5 and V is TRBV12-3 or TRBV12-4; no clear D gene. V lost 5 bases to trimming and J lost 4 bases, with 12 bases between them. The CDR3 sequence is 14 residues long. CDR3 bases: TGTGCCAGCAGTCGAACCACAGTTAATCAGCCCCAGCATTTT. Protein sequence: CASSRTTVNQPQHF.

The table lists this clonotype with many counts. J is TRBJ2-3 and V is TRBV27, with TRBD1 matching 7 bases. V lost 3 bases to trimming and J lost 4 bases; unmatched junction nucleotides: 4. Germline CDR1 reads MNHEY; CDR2 reads SMNVEV (reference sequence). The CDR3 loop spans 14 amino acids. In DNA, the CDR3 is TGTGCCAGCAGTTTCACCCAGGGGGCAGATACGCAGTATTTT. This sequence encodes CASSFTQGADTQYF.

This clonotype was observed many times. V and J are TRBV6-2 or TRBV6-3 and TRBJ2-5, with 7 positions matching TRBD1. The CDR3 is made up of 13 amino acids. V was pared by 6 bases and J by 7 bases, with 8 bases of the junction left unmatched. Germline CDR1 MNHEY, CDR2 SVGEGT. For the CDR3, the DNA is TGTGCCAGCAGCGAGCAGGGACAGCGGACCCAGTACTTC. It yields the protein CASSEQGQRTQYF.